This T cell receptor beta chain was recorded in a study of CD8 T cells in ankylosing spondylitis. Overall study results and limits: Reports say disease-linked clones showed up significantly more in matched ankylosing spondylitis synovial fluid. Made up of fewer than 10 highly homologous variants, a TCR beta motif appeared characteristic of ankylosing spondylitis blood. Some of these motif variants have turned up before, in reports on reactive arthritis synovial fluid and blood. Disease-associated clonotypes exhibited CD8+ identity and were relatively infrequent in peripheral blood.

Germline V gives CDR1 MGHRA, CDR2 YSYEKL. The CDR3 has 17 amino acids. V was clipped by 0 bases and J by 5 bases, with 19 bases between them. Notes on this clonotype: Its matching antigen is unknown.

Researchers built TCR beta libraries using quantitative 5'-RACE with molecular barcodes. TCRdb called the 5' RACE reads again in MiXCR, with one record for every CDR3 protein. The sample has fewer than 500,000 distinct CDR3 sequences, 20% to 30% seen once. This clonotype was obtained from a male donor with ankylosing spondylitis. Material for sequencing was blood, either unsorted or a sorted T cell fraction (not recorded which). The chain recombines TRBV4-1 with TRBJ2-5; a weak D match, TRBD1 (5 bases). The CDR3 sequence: CASSQDFLSGWGETQYF. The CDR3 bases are TGCGCCAGCAGCCAAGATTTTTTATCAGGGTGGGGTGAGACCCAGTACTTC.